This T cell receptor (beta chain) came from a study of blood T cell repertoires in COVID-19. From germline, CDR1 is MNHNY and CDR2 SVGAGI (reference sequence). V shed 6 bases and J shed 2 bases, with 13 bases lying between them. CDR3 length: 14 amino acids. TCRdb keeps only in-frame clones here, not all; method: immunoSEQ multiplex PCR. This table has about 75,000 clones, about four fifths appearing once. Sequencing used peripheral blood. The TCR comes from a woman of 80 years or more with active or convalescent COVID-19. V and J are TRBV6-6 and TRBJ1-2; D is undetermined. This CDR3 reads CASSTAGGNYGYTF. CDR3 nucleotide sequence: TGTGCCAGCAGCACCGCGGGCGGAAACTATGGCTACACCTTC.